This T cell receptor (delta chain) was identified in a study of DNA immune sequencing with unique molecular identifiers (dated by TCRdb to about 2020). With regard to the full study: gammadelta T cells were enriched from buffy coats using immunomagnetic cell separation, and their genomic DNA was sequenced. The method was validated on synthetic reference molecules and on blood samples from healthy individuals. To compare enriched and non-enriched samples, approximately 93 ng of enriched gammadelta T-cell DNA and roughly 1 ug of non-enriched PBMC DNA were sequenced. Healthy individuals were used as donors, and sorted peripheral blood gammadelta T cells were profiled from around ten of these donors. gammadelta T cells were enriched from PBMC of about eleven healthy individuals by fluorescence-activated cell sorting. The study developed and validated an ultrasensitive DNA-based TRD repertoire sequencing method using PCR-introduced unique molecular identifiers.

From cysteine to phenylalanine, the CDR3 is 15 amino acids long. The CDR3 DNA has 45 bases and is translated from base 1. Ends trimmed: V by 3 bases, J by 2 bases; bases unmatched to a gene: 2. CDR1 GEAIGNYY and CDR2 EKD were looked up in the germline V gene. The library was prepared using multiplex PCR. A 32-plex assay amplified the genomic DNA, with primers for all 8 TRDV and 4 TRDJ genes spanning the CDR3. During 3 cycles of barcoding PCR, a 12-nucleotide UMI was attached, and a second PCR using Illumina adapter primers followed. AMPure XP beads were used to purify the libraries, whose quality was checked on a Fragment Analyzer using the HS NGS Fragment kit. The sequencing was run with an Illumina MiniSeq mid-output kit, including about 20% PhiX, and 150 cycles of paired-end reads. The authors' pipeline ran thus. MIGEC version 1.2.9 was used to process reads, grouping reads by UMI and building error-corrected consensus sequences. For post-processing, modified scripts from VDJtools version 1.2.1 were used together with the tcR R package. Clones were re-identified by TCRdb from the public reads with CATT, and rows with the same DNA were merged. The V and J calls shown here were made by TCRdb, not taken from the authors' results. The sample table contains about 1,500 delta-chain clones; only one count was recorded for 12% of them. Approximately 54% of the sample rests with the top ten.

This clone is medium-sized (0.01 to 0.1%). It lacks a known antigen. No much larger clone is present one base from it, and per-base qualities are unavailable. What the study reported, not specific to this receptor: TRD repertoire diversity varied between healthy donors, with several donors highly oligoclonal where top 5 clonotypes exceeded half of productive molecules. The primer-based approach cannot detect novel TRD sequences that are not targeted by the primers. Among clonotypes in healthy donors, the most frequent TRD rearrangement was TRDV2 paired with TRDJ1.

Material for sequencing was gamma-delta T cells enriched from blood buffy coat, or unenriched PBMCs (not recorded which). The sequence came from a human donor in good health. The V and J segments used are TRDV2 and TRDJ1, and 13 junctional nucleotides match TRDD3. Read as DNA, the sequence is TGTGCCTGTGACGTACTGGGGGATACGACCGATAAACTCATCTTT. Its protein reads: CACDVLGDTTDKLIF.